This is a list of T cell receptor beta chains from one sample in a study of blood T cell repertoires in COVID-19. Measured with immunoSEQ multiplex PCR; TCRdb has only the in-frame clones, and not every one. Of roughly 350,000 clones detected, 80% to 95% appear once; the ten largest clones hold around 18%. Sequencing was performed on PBMCs or T cells enriched from blood (not recorded which). Every receptor here comes from a woman aged 25 to 39 who had recovered from COVID-19. The conserved cysteine and the conserved F or W are not part of the CDR3 here.

V gene: TRBV25-1; CDR3 protein: ASSYTDTQY
V gene: TRBV5-5; CDR3 protein: ASSWAVSSYNEQF
V gene: TRBV4-3; CDR3 protein: ASSPPFSGSSYNEQF
V gene: TRBV4-1; CDR3 protein: ASSQGSGVAGGPNTQY
V gene: TRBV5-6; CDR3 protein: ASSTGAGEINEQF
V gene: TRBV9; CDR3 protein: ASSASGTGIYEQY
V gene: TRBV5-1; CDR3 protein: ASSPGTDSNQPQH
V gene: TRBV4-3; CDR3 protein: ASSQEPSGSADTQY
V gene: TRBV6-5; CDR3 protein: ATQAGVDHGELF
V gene: TRBV7-8; CDR3 protein: ASSFSLAKETQY
V gene: TRBV11-1; CDR3 protein: ASSFKREIPYNEQF
V gene: TRBV28; CDR3 protein: ASTPGVGYT
V gene: TRBV12-3/TRBV12-4; CDR3 protein: ASSLSGGTEAF
V gene: TRBV6-5; CDR3 protein: ASSYSTGSGPQH
V gene: TRBV30; CDR3 protein: AWVGEGITGNTIY
V gene: TRBV4-3; CDR3 protein: ASSQDGQVKEKLF
V gene: TRBV7-9; CDR3 protein: ASSSQGSEQY
V gene: TRBV28; CDR3 protein: ASSLWSGQGNYGYT
V gene: TRBV7-9; CDR3 protein: ASSYGQGDEQY
V gene: TRBV6-2/TRBV6-3; CDR3 protein: ASSSPGLVGYGYT
V gene: TRBV12-3/TRBV12-4; CDR3 protein: ASSFQGLYEQY
V gene: TRBV16; CDR3 protein: ASSQPGTGSEQY
V gene: TRBV7-9; CDR3 protein: ASSLAGGKTDTQY
V gene: TRBV28; CDR3 protein: ASRTGVTNQPQH
V gene: TRBV2; CDR3 protein: ASSLSWDTD
V gene: TRBV27; CDR3 protein: ASSFLVAGTSTDTQY
V gene: TRBV27; CDR3 protein: ASRRLGSISYNEQF